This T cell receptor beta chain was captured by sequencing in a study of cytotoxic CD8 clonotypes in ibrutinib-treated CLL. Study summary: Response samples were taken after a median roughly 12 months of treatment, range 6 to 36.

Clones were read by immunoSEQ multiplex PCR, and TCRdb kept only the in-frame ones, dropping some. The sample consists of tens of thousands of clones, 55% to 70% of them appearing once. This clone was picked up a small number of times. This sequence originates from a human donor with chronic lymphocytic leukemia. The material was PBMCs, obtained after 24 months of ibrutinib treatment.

The CDR3 protein is CASSLEGEQETQYF. CDR3 DNA sequence: TGTGCCAGCAGCTTGGAGGGGGAGCAAGAGACCCAGTACTTC. This rearrangement joins TRBV5-6 to TRBJ2-5; a weak D match, TRBD1 (6 bases). The CDR3 loop spans 14 amino acids. The V end was cut by 0 bases, the J end by 2 bases, with 8 bases between. CDR1 SGHDT and CDR2 YYEEEE come from the germline V gene.